This record concerns one T cell receptor beta chain sequence. This clone was seen only once. The target of this receptor is not known. The record has no base qualities; no much larger clone is one base away. The record originates from a study of T cell responses to AZD1222 COVID-19 vaccine listed by TCRdb under 2021. Regarding the complete study: AZD1222 recipients given second doses at about 4 weeks or at about 12 weeks were pooled, since spike-specific TCR depth and breadth were not found to differ between the two schedules. Trial participants were enrolled by age into 18-55, 56-69 and 70-plus year subgroups, with 148, 28 and 57 TCR-sequenced participants respectively. TCR sequencing was performed for some 250 trial participants, of whom some 200 were given two doses of AZD1222 and some 26 were given two doses of MenACWY control vaccine.

The CDR3 regions of human TCRbeta chains were analyzed by immunosequencing. In the authors' own workflow: TCRs in the repertoires were matched against a reference library of SARS-CoV-2-specific TCRs that had been generated with the MIRA antigen-specificity platform. Breadth meant the fraction of unique TCRs that were SARS-CoV-2-associated, whereas depth meant the fraction of total T cells that were SARS-CoV-2-associated. Using the MIRA data, each spike-specific TCR was mapped to the spike region that the TCR reacts to and placed in a CD4 or CD8 class. Log10-transformed breadth and depth values were compared by one-way ANOVA with Sidak's multiple comparisons tests. TCRdb re-hosts the immuneACCESS table, in-frame sequences only. Its copies lack some clones; in the studies checked, an unresolved V gene accounts for under half of them, and the cause for the rest is not known. That table furnishes V, J and clone size, whereas the DNA furnished D and trimming. For this sample the table gives 140,000 to 150,000 clones, of which more than 70% were detected only once. The biggest ten clones account for about 16% of the sample.

The CDR3 runs 14 residues from the cysteine to the phenylalanine. The kept DNA is CDR3 alone, 42 bases in frame from the first base. At the junction V is shortened by 4 bases and J by 3 bases, with 12 bases in between. The study at large found these results: The 56-69-year group was small, and its depth increase did not reach significance, likely because of low power. After two AZD1222 doses, both the breadth and the depth of spike-specific TCRs were significantly higher than at day 0 and than in MenACWY recipients. Because no day 14 peak-response samples were available, the repertoires could be characterized only after the peak T cell response. The vaccine-associated CD4 TCRs covered the entire spike protein, and the dominant responses fell in regions 160-218 and 743-854. Reportedly, close to half of the unique spike-specific TCRs recognized epitopes lying outside the regions that are mutated in the B.1.351 and B.1.1.7 variants. Conclusions about previously exposed vaccinees are limited, since just six AZD1222 recipients were seropositive for SARS-CoV-2 at baseline. Participants were mostly white British and included more females than males, and it was suggested by the authors that clonal diversity may have been underestimated.

According to the study, the label for this sample's time point signals: baseline before first vaccination. The vaccinee samples were drawn from two UK trials, COV001 and COV002, one of which was a single-blind randomized controlled phase 2/3 trial testing AZD1222 (ChAdOx1 nCoV-19) in healthy adults. Trial participant PBMC samples were collected at day 0 and day 28 after the second dose for TCRbeta chain sequencing. This specimen was peripheral blood, taken on day 0 of AZD1222 vaccination. The TCR originated in an adult in good health. The rearrangement combines TRBV23-1 with TRBJ1-2, with the D gene too uncertain to name. TRBV23-1 is flagged as an ORF with uncertain function. The encoded CDR3 is CASSLRPEYYGYTF. DNA sequence: TGCGCCAGCAGTCTGCGCCCAGAGTACTATGGCTACACCTTC.